The 23 T cell receptor beta chains below were found in one sample sequenced in a study of T cell responses to AZD1222 COVID-19 vaccine. Produced via immunoSEQ multiplex PCR; TCRdb's table is partial and in-frame only. Counted here are about 170,000 clones, around 88% occurring once; the ten biggest clones make up approximately 0.97%. The specimen comprised peripheral blood, sampled 28 days after the second AZD1222 dose. Receptors were obtained from an adult who received the AZD1222 COVID-19 vaccine.

The chain combines TRBV25-1 with TRBJ1-1, with D perhaps TRBD1 (5 bases). CDR3 length: 14 residues. The germline V gene encodes CDR1 MGHDK and CDR2 SYGVNS. Trimming pared 2 bases from V and 1 base from J, leaving 8 bases between. The CDR3 DNA reads TGTGCCAGCAGTGAACCGGGGGGGAACACTGAAGCTTTCTTT. Its protein is CASSEPGGNTEAFF.

The chain employs TRBV3-1 (or the pseudogene TRBV3-2) and TRBJ2-7; either TRBD1 or TRBD2 may supply D (6 bases each). The CDR3 length is 16 residues. Deletions cut 0 bases from V and 2 bases from J, with 14 bases between. Germline lookup yields CDR1 LGHDT and CDR2 YNNKEL (reference sequence). CDR3 region: CASSQDTGRITYEQYF. The CDR3, as DNA: TGTGCCAGCAGCCAAGATACAGGGAGGATAACCTACGAGCAGTACTTC.

J is TRBJ1-5 and V is TRBV6-2 or TRBV6-3; no clear D. Germline V lookup: CDR1 MNHEY, CDR2 SVGEGT. The CDR3 runs 14 residues. Trimming shortened V by 2 bases and J by 2 bases, and 7 bases separated the two germline ends. The CDR3 bases are TGTGCCAGCAGTTACAGCCCGCGCAATCAGCCCCAGCATTTT. Residues: CASSYSPRNQPQHF.

This sequence joins TRBV15 and TRBJ1-5; TRBD1 might be the D (6 bases). CDR3 length equals 15 residues. The germline V and J ends were trimmed by 0 bases and 5 bases, with 11 bases remaining between them. CDR1 and CDR2 (germline): LNHNV, YYDKDF (reference sequence). In nucleotides, the CDR3 is TGTGCCACCAGCAGAGAGGGGACACCCTATCAGCCCCAGCATTTT. This sequence encodes CATSREGTPYQPQHF. The entire variable domain, with the rest obtained from reference TRBV15 and TRBJ1-5, is as follows: DAMVIQNPRYQVTQFGKPVTLSCSQTLNHNVMYWYQQKSSQAPKLLFHYYDKDFNNEADTPDNFQSRRPNTSFCFLDIRSPGLGDTAMYLCATSREGTPYQPQHFGDGTRLSIL.

The gene calls are TRBV27 and TRBJ1-5; unclear D gene. Looked up from germline, CDR1 is MNHEY and CDR2 is SMNVEV (reference sequence). The CDR3 totals 13 residues. V was trimmed by 5 bases and J by 7 bases, leaving 12 bases between them. CDR3 coding DNA: TGTGCCAGCAGTCCGCAGGTTGGACAGCCCCAGCATTTT. Protein sequence: CASSPQVGQPQHF.

The V gene is TRBV4-1, the J gene TRBJ1-4; no firm D call. The CDR3 runs 12 residues. Trimming took off 1 base at V and 10 bases at J, with 7 bases between the two ends. Looked up from germline, CDR1 is MGHRA and CDR2 is YSYEKL. The CDR3 coding sequence is TGCGCCAGCAGCCAAGGCTCGGGAAAACTGTTTTTT. Translating it yields CASSQGSGKLFF.

V and J are TRBV4-2 and TRBJ2-7, with D hard to call. This CDR3 contains 14 residues. Trimming stripped 4 bases from V and 1 base from J, with 11 bases between. Germline V gives CDR1 LGHNA, CDR2 YNFKEQ. Written as DNA, the CDR3 is TGTGCCAGCAGCCTCAATGGATATTCCTACGAGCAGTACTTC. It encodes CASSLNGYSYEQYF.

The chain carries TRBV20-1 and TRBJ1-1; no reliable D call. V was trimmed by 5 bases and J by 5 bases, leaving 9 bases between them. This CDR3 spans 11 amino acids. The germline V gene encodes CDR1 DFQATT and CDR2 SNEGSKA (reference sequence). The CDR3 sequence: CSAPVTTEAFF. CDR3 bases: TGCAGTGCTCCCGTGACGACTGAAGCTTTCTTT.

The V gene is TRBV6-5, the J gene TRBJ2-7, with D possibly TRBD2 on 5 matching bases. CDR3 length equals 14 residues. Trimming took off 5 bases at V and 4 bases at J, with 15 bases between the two ends. CDR1 MNHEY and CDR2 SVGAGI come from the germline V gene. This chain's CDR3 is CASSRDRLWYEQYF. The CDR3 coding sequence is TGTGCCAGCAGTCGTGACCGACTATGGTACGAGCAGTACTTC.

The rearrangement joins TRBV6-2 or TRBV6-3 to TRBJ2-7; D not resolved. V gave up 5 bases and J gave up 2 bases, with 4 bases separating them. The germline CDR1 and CDR2 sequences are MNHEY and SVGEGT. This CDR3 comprises 11 residues. The CDR3 nucleotides are TGTGCCAGCAGTCACACCTACGAGCAGTACTTC. Translated, it gives CASSHTYEQYF.

V usage is TRBV7-9 and J usage is TRBJ1-6; the D gene is possibly TRBD1 (5 bases). Germline V gene data show CDR1 as SEHNR and CDR2 as FQNEAQ (reference sequence). CDR3 size: 14 residues. Trimming took 10 bases from V and 6 from J, leaving 16 bases between them. DNA for the CDR3: TGTGCCACCGCAGGGAGGGGAATTAATTCACCCCTCCACTTT. Its translation is CATAGRGINSPLHF.

The chain uses TRBV5-1 and TRBJ1-4, with 8 bases lining up with TRBD1. Germline CDR1 reads SGHRS; CDR2 reads YFSETQ. There are 17 residues in the CDR3. Trimming at V came to 4 bases and at J to 4 bases, leaving 12 bases not matched to a gene. Written as DNA, the CDR3 is TGCGCCAGCAGCCCGTCCGACAGGGGAGGTATTAATGAAAAACTGTTTTTT. It is translated as CASSPSDRGGINEKLFF.

The chain links TRBV10-1 to TRBJ2-7; D ambiguous. In germline, CDR1 is WNHNN, CDR2 SYGVQD (reference sequence). This CDR3 spans 13 amino acids. Trimming pared 6 bases from V and 7 bases from J, leaving 16 bases between. The chain's CDR3 is CASSRISDTEQYF. In DNA form, the CDR3 reads TGCGCCAGCAGCCGGATAAGCGATACAGAGCAGTACTTC.

The CDR3 loop is CASRGPTMNTEAFF. DNA of the CDR3: TGTGCCAGCAGGGGGCCCACTATGAACACTGAAGCTTTCTTT. V gene TRBV2 combines with J gene TRBJ1-1, with a possible D match to TRBD1 (5 bases). The CDR3 consists of 14 residues. Germline-derived CDR1 and CDR2 are SNHLY and FYNNEI. V lost 6 bases to trimming and J lost 0 bases, with 11 bases between them.

The chain combines TRBV9 with TRBJ2-5; 8 nucleotides agree with TRBD2. The CDR3 runs to 17 residues. Germline lookup yields CDR1 SGDLS and CDR2 YYNGEE. V gave up 0 bases and J gave up 3 bases; unmatched junction bases: 10. The CDR3: CASSVATRGAGEETQYF. The CDR3, as DNA: TGTGCCAGCAGCGTAGCTACTCGGGGAGCGGGGGAAGAGACCCAGTACTTC.

V gene TRBV12-5 combines with J gene TRBJ2-3; D remains ambiguous. The CDR3 spans 12 residues. The V end was cut by 0 bases, the J end by 4 bases, with 2 bases between. CDR1 LGHNT and CDR2 FRNRAP come from the germline V gene. The CDR3 nucleotides are TGTGCTAGTGGTTTGGTCTCAGATACGCAGTATTTT. Residues: CASGLVSDTQYF.

This clone showed up just once. This chain connects TRBV5-8 to TRBJ1-2; no definite D call. V dropped 0 bases and J dropped 4 bases, with 7 bases sitting between them. The CDR3 is 13 amino acids. Germline V gene lookup returns CDR1 SGHTS and CDR2 YDEGEE. The CDR3, as DNA: TGTGCCAGCAGCTTGGAACGGCGCTATGGCTACACCTTC. This sequence encodes CASSLERRYGYTF. Filled out from reference TRBV5-8 and TRBJ1-2, the complete variable domain reads EAGVTQSPTHLIKTRGQQATLRCSPISGHTSVYWYQQALGLGLQFLLWYDEGEERNRGNFPPRFSGRQFPNYSSELNVNALELEDSALYLCASSLERRYGYTFGSGTRLTVV.

The chain recombines TRBV5-6 with TRBJ2-3; 13 bases line up with TRBD2. J was trimmed by 3 bases and V by 4 bases; bases with no gene match: 5. The germline CDR1 and CDR2 sequences are SGHDT and YYEEEE. The CDR3 has 16 amino acids. Here the CDR3 DNA reads TGTGCCAGCAGCATCAGGGGACTAGCGGGGACAGATACGCAGTATTTT. Protein product: CASSIRGLAGTDTQYF. Together with reference TRBV5-6 and TRBJ2-3, the CDR3 gives the full variable domain: DAGVTQSPTHLIKTRGQQVTLRCSPKSGHDTVSWYQQALGQGPQFIFQYYEEEERQRGNFPDRFSGHQFPNYSSELNVNALLLGDSALYLCASSIRGLAGTDTQYFGPGTRLTVL.

The CDR3 DNA is TGCAGCGTTGAAAGGGGGGGCCGGGATACGCAGTATTTT. Translating it yields CSVERGGRDTQYF. The J gene is TRBJ2-3, the V gene TRBV29-1, with a tentative D call TRBD2 (7 bases). V was cut by 2 bases and J by 6 bases, with 12 bases left in between. The CDR3 is 13 amino acids. CDR1 and CDR2 from the germline V gene are SQVTM and ANQGSEA.

V usage is TRBV2 and J usage is TRBJ1-5, with a tentative D call TRBD1 (6 bases). Germline CDR1 reads SNHLY; CDR2 reads FYNNEI. The ends were cut back, 3 bases at V and 1 base at J, with 16 bases in the middle. CDR3 length: 17 residues. The CDR3 DNA reads TGTGCCAGCAGTGAGAGTCACAGGGTCAGCAGCAATCAGCCCCAGCATTTT. This encodes CASSESHRVSSNQPQHF.

The V call is TRBV5-1, the J call TRBJ2-2, with a tentative D call TRBD2 (6 bases). The V gene lost 5 bases and the J gene lost 7 bases, with 15 bases spanning the gap. The CDR3 has 14 residues. Per the germline V gene, CDR1 is SGHRS and CDR2 is YFSETQ. The CDR3 protein is CASSPGTFGGELFF. Written as DNA, the CDR3 is TGCGCCAGCAGTCCGGGGACTTTCGGCGGGGAGCTGTTTTTT.

The chain links TRBV5-1 to TRBJ1-4; TRBD1 is a possible D gene (5 bases). CDR3 length: 15 residues. V was pared by 5 bases and J by 4 bases, with 15 bases between. Germline V gene lookup returns CDR1 SGHRS and CDR2 YFSETQ. DNA for the CDR3: TGCGCCAGCAGACCCGACAGACCCCGTAATGAAAAACTGTTTTTT. Translating gives CASRPDRPRNEKLFF.

This clone was seen only once. The gene calls are TRBV5-4 and TRBJ2-3, with TRBD2 matching over 11 bases. CDR1 and CDR2 from the germline V gene are SGHNT and YYREEE (reference sequence). With 5 bases clipped from V and 3 bases from J, the junction kept 5 bases outside the gene matches. The CDR3 consists of 15 residues. CDR3 in DNA: TGTGCCAGCAGGTTAGCGGGGGGGCCGACAGATACGCAGTATTTT. Translating it yields CASRLAGGPTDTQYF.